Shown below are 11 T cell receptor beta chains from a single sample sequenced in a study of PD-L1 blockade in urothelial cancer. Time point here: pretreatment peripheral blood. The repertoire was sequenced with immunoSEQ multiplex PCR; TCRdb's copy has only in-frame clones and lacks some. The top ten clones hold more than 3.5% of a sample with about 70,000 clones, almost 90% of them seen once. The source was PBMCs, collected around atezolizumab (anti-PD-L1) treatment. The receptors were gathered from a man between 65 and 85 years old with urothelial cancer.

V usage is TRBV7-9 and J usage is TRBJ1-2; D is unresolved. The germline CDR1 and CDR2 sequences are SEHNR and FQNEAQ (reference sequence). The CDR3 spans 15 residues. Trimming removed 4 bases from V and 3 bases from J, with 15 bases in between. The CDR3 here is CASSSTLAGYYGYTF. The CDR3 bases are TGTGCCAGCAGCTCTACCTTGGCGGGGTACTATGGCTACACCTTC. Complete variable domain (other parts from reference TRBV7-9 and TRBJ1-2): DTGVSQNPRHKITKRGQNVTFRCDPISEHNRLYWYRQTLGQGPEFLTYFQNEAQLEKSRLLSDRFSAERPKGSFSTLEIQRTEQGDSAMYLCASSSTLAGYYGYTFGSGTRLTVV.

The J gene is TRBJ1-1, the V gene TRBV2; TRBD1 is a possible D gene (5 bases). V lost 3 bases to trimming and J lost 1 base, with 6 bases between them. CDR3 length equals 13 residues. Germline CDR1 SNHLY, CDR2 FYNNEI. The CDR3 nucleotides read TGTGCCAGCAGTGACAGGGCGAACACTGAAGCTTTCTTT. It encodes CASSDRANTEAFF.

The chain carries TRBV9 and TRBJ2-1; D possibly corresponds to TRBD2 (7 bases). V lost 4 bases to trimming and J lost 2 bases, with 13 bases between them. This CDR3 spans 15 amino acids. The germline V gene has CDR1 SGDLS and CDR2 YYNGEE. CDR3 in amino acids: CASSLGGLTYNEQFF. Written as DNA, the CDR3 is TGTGCCAGCAGCTTGGGGGGGCTAACCTACAATGAGCAGTTCTTC.

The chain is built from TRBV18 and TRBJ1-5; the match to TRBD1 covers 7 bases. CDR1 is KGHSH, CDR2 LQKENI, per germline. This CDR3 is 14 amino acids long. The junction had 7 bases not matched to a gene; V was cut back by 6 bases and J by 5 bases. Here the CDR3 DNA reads TGTGCCAGCTCGAGACAGGGCTTTGATCAGCCCCAGCATTTT. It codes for CASSRQGFDQPQHF.

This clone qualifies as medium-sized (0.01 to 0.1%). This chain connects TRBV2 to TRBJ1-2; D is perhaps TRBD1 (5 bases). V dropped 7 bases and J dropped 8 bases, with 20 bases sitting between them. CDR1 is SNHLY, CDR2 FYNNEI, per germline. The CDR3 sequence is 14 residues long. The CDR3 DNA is TGTGCCAGCAACGTTGATCCAGGGATCGGCGGCTACACCTTC. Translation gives CASNVDPGIGGYTF.

The chain's CDR3 is CASSFSGRTSNQPQHF. CDR3 nucleotides: TGTGCCAGCAGTTTTTCTGGGAGGACTAGCAATCAGCCCCAGCATTTT. The chain carries TRBV28 and TRBJ1-5; D not certain. V was clipped by 3 bases and J by 0 bases, with 12 bases between them. CDR1 is MDHEN, CDR2 SYDVKM, per germline. The CDR3 has 16 amino acids.

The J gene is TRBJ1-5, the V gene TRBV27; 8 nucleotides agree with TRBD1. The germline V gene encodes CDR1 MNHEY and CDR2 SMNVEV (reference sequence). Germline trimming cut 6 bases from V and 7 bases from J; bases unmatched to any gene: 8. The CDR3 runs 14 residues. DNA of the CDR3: TGTGCCAGCAGGCTTACAGGGGGGAGGCAGCCCCAGCATTTT. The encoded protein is CASRLTGGRQPQHF.

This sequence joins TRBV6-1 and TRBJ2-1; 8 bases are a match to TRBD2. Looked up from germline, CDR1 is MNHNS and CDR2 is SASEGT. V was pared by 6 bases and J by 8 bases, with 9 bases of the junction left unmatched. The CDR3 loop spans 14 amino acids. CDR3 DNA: TGTGCCAGCAGCCACCCCGGGGGGGGCGATGAGCAGTTCTTC. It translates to CASSHPGGGDEQFF.

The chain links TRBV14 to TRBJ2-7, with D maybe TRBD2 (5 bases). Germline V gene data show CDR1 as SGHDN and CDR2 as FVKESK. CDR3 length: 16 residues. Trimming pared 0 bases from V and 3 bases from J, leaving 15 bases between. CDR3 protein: CASSQDSAAGSYEQYF. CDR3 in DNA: TGTGCCAGCAGCCAAGACAGCGCGGCGGGCAGCTACGAGCAGTACTTC.

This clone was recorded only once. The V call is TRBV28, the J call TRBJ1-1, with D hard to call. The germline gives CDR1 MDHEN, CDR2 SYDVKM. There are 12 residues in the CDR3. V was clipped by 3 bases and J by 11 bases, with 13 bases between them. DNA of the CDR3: TGTGCCAGCAGTTTTACCGAATATGAGGCTTTCTTT. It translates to CASSFTEYEAFF.

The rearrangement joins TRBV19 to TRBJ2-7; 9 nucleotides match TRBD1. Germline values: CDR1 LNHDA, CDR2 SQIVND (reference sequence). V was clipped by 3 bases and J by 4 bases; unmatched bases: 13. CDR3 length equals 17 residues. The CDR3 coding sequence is TGTGCCAGTAGTATTGCGCTAACCGGGACAGGGCAATACGAGCAGTACTTC. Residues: CASSIALTGTGQYEQYF.